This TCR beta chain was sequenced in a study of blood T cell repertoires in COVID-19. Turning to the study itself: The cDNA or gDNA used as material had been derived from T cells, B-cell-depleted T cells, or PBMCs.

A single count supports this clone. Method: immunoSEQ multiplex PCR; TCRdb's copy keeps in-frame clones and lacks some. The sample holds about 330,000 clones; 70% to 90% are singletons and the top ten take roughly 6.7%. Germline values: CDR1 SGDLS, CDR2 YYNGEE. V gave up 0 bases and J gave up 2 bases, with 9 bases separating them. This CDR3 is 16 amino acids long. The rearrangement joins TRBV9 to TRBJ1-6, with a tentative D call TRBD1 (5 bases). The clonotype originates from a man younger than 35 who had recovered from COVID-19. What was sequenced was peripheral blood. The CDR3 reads CASSVGNRPYNSPLHF. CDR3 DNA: TGTGCCAGCAGCGTAGGTAACAGGCCCTATAATTCACCCCTCCACTTT.